In its sample, the clone carrying this TCR beta chain was seen once. Its antigen is as yet unknown. These data come from a study of shared clonotypes between healthy human individuals. Study-level points and caveats: Naive subsets tended to show greater estimated richness than memory subsets. A reduction in generation probabilities was seen for non-shared clonotypes relative to those shared by all four donors. The researchers took only blood, and tissue repertoires probably look different.

Sorted-subset replicate PCRs used about 200 ng DNA, some 33,000 T cell genomes. Data came from immunoSEQ multiplex PCR; TCRdb stores just in-frame clones and leaves some out. The profile covers approximately 2.5 million clones, with 85% to 95% appearing a single time and over 0.12% taken by the ten largest. The TCR sequence derives from a man between 18 and 29 years old in good health. The specimen was naive CD4+ T cells sorted from blood. Subset described: CD45RA+ positively selected.

The CDR3 coding sequence is TGTGCCAGCAGCTTAGTGGCAGGGAACACCGGGGAGCTGTTTTTT. Protein product: CASSLVAGNTGELFF. V usage is TRBV11-3 and J usage is TRBJ2-2, with D unclear. The CDR3 is made up of 15 amino acids. Per germline, CDR1 SGHNT and CDR2 YENEEA. V lost 1 base and J lost 1, with 7 bases in between.